This T cell receptor (beta chain) was recovered during a study of T cell repertoires in cytomegalovirus infection. On the study more broadly: Public TCR beta signature analysis indicated the presence of both CMV infection and matching HLA type.

This clonotype appeared a few times. MiXCR, applied by TCRdb to the reads, yields one record per CDR3 protein. The repertoire holds about 530,000 distinct CDR3 sequences, with around a quarter as singletons. The germline V gene has CDR1 LNHDA and CDR2 SQIVND (reference sequence). The ends lost 5 bases at V and 1 base at J; junction bases unmatched: 7. The CDR3 has 16 residues. This chain connects TRBV19 to TRBJ2-7, with 11 bases identical to TRBD2. The sample taken for sequencing was PBMCs. The clonotype was recovered from a human donor in good health (CMV status not recorded). Some clones in this sample may be carry-over from other donors' samples. This CDR3 reads CASSAGGTSGSYEQYF. CDR3 nucleotides: TGTGCCAGTAGTGCCGGTGGGACTAGCGGATCCTACGAGCAGTACTTC.